Reported below is one T cell receptor beta chain. Antigen: not known. This sample is part of a study of early T cells in non-severe SARS-CoV-2 infection. Overall study: The sequenced material was bulk RNA from unsorted whole blood, and its chains were unpaired.

Study-wide results and caveats: Matches to VDJdb favored anti-spike CD8 responses and missed private and CD4 specificities.

Tagging with unique molecular identifiers was applied to individual cDNA molecules. TCRdb used MiXCR to reprocess the 5' RACE reads, holding one entry per CDR3 protein. The table lists fewer than 80,000 distinct CDR3 sequences, approximately 13% of them singletons. CDR3 length: 15 residues. Germline V gene sequence: CDR1 SGHRS, CDR2 YFSETQ. Trimming removed 4 bases at V and 7 bases at J, with 20 bases between. The sequenced sample consisted of whole blood. The clonotype was recovered from an adult who was a healthcare worker with PCR-confirmed SARS-CoV-2 infection or an uninfected control (not recorded which). The chain combines TRBV5-1 with TRBJ1-1; tentatively, D is TRBD1 (6 bases). The CDR3 DNA reads as TGCGCCAGCAGCCCACCGACAGGAGGACTGAGTGAAGCTTTCTTT. Translated, it gives CASSPPTGGLSEAFF.